These T cell receptor beta chains were read from a single sample in a study of T cells expressing NK-cell markers. With the 5' RACE reads reprocessed, TCRdb shows one record per CDR3 protein and no DNA. Its table records 350,000 to 400,000 distinct CDR3 sequences. The sample was blood T cells: a sorted CD56 or NKG2C T cell subset, CD4+ or CD8+ T cells, or bulk PBMC T cells (not recorded which). Source of these receptors: a woman aged 45-65 years in good health. Each CDR3 is given with its conserved first and last residue.

v_gene: TRBV5-1; j_gene: TRBJ1-3; CDR3aa: CASRTDGRSGNTIYF
v_gene: TRBV16; j_gene: TRBJ2-7; CDR3aa: CASSRLAPGTSEQYF
v_gene: TRBV12-3/TRBV12-4; j_gene: TRBJ2-3; CDR3aa: CASTVGGPDTQYF
v_gene: TRBV10-3; j_gene: TRBJ1-3; CDR3aa: CAIRVTGSGNTIYF
v_gene: TRBV28; j_gene: TRBJ2-5; CDR3aa: CASSRRGTRETQYF
v_gene: TRBV5-1; j_gene: TRBJ2-6; CDR3aa: CASSFPGEAGANVLTF
v_gene: TRBV6-1; j_gene: TRBJ2-1; CDR3aa: CASSELGALEQFF
v_gene: TRBV27; j_gene: TRBJ2-7; CDR3aa: CASRKRGRNEQYF
v_gene: TRBV7-7; j_gene: TRBJ2-5; CDR3aa: CASSLGGGLLETQYF
v_gene: TRBV7-9; j_gene: TRBJ2-3; CDR3aa: CASSNPPPGLPQYF
v_gene: TRBV27; j_gene: TRBJ2-2; CDR3aa: CASSLSYRGGTGELFF
v_gene: TRBV12-3/TRBV12-4; j_gene: TRBJ2-2; CDR3aa: CASSSRGGPGHGELFF
v_gene: TRBV5-8; j_gene: TRBJ2-5; CDR3aa: CASSLLAPGKGETQYF
v_gene: TRBV7-9; j_gene: TRBJ2-1; CDR3aa: CASSLVGERRKFF
v_gene: TRBV12-3/TRBV12-4; j_gene: TRBJ1-1; CDR3aa: CASSPQGPYTEAFF
v_gene: TRBV10-3; j_gene: TRBJ2-2; CDR3aa: CAIRGVGESGELFF
v_gene: TRBV5-4; j_gene: TRBJ2-1; CDR3aa: CASSPVGGRALAEQFF
v_gene: TRBV15; j_gene: TRBJ2-1; CDR3aa: CATSRKTNPAYNEQFF
v_gene: TRBV24-1; j_gene: TRBJ2-7; CDR3aa: CATSDNGALEQYF
v_gene: TRBV5-5; j_gene: TRBJ1-2; CDR3aa: CASSLADRYGYTF
v_gene: TRBV29-1; j_gene: TRBJ2-3; CDR3aa: CSVGEGAPGDTQYF
v_gene: TRBV6-5; j_gene: TRBJ1-2; CDR3aa: CASSLGQGRSYGYTF
v_gene: TRBV9; j_gene: TRBJ2-6; CDR3aa: CASSHRSGANVLTF
v_gene: TRBV20-1; j_gene: TRBJ1-5; CDR3aa: CSARPPAGNQPQHF
v_gene: TRBV27; j_gene: TRBJ1-1; CDR3aa: CASSPRQYTEAFF